This T cell receptor beta chain was captured by sequencing in a study of blood T cell repertoires in COVID-19 (dated by TCRdb to between 2020 and 2021). With regard to the full study: Samples from collaborators originated in the United States, Italy and Spain and spanned both the acute and convalescent phases of COVID-19. Where available, HLA class I and class II types were taken from metadata supplied by the sample provider and were not determined by assay-based typing. Nearly every sample came with metadata listing a de-identified subject ID, COVID-19 status, age in years and sex. The repertoires were made available in a free public database intended to serve as a resource for research on the immune response to SARS-CoV-2. Deeply sampled blood TCRbeta repertoires from subjects exposed to, actively infected with, or recovered from COVID-19 were included in the dataset. The samples were drawn from two sources: the first 160 participants of the ongoing ImmuneRACE study, and fewer than 1,500 subjects contributed by 6 global collaborators. The material from the prospective study consisted of cDNA or gDNA derived from T cells, B-cell-depleted T cells, or PBMCs.

CDR1 and CDR2 (LNHDA, SQIVND) derive from the germline V gene (reference sequence). V lost 2 bases and J lost 0 bases, and the count of bases not matched to a germline gene is 12. From the cysteine through the phenylalanine, the CDR3 covers 19 amino acids. The only DNA kept is the CDR3, 57 bases in frame from the first base. The collaborating institutions used their own protocols to collect whole blood in K2EDTA tubes. For TCRbeta analysis, collaborators shipped samples as frozen whole blood, isolated PBMCs, or DNA extracted from either of those sample types. The immunoSEQ Assay, a bias-controlled multiplex PCR, was used to amplify TCRbeta CDR3 regions from genomic DNA. The authors' analysis ran thus. The number of nucleated cells in each sample was estimated from the amplification of reference gene primers within the assay. To quantify the absolute abundance of each unique TCRbeta CDR3 rearrangement, sequence reads were collapsed and filtered. Productive Simpson clonality was computed per sample as the square root of Simpson's diversity index over productive rearrangements. Not all clones reach the TCRdb copy of this immuneACCESS table, which keeps in-frame sequences only. Checked studies attribute under half of the gap to unresolved V genes and leave the rest unexplained. That table supplies the V and J calls and clone size; D and trimming were determined from the DNA. This sample gives about 250,000 clones in total; around 83% of them show up just once. Jointly, the top ten make up just over 8.5% of the sample.

Concerning this clone: Its recognized antigen is unknown. No much larger clonotype is one base removed from it; base qualities were not supplied.

Broad study findings and their caveats: How much clinical and demographic metadata was included differed by source and by participant, and the metadata was provided uncurated.

Specimen: peripheral blood. The source of this sequence is a man in his forties with active or convalescent COVID-19. Rearrangement joined TRBV19 to TRBJ1-5; the central 8 bases match TRBD1. The nucleotide sequence reads as follows: TGTGCCAGTAGTATAAGGGTGGACAGGGCATTTTATAGCAATCAGCCCCAGCATTTT. Its protein reads: CASSIRVDRAFYSNQPQHF.